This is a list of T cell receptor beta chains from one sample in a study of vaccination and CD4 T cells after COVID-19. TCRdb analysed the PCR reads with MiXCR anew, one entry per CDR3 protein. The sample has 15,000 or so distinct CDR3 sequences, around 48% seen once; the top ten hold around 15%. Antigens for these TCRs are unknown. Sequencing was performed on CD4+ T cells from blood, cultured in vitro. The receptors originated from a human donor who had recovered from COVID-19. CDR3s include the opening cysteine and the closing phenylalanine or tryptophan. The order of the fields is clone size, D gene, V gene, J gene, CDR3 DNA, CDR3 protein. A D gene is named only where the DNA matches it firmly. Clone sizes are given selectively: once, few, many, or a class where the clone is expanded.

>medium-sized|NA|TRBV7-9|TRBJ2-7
TGTGCCAGCAGCTTAGATGGCCCACCGGGGGAGCAGTACTTC
CASSLDGPPGEQYF
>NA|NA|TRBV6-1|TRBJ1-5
TGTGCCAGCAGTCCGACTACAGGTAGCAATCAGCCCCAGCATTTT
CASSPTTGSNQPQHF
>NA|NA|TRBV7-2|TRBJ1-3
TGTGCCAGCAGCCCGGTGGGCGGGGCCGGGAACACCATATATTTT
CASSPVGGAGNTIYF
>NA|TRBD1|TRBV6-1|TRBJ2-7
TGTGCCAGCAGTGTGAGGGGGCTGGACGAGCAGTACTTC
CASSVRGLDEQYF
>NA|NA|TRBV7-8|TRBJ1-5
TGTGCCAGCAGCCCCGGGGGGGGAAATCAGCCCCAGCATTTT
CASSPGGGNQPQHF
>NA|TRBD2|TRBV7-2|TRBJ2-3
TGTGCCAGCAGCCGAGCGGGAGGTGGGTCAGATACGCAGTATTTT
CASSRAGGGSDTQYF
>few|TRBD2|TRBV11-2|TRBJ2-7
TGTGCGGATTCCGGTCTTAGCGGGAAGTCCCACGAGCAGTACTTC
CADSGLSGKSHEQYF
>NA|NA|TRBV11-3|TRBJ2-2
TGTGCCAGCAGCGCTGGGACGGCGAACACCGGGGAGCTGTTTTTT
CASSAGTANTGELFF
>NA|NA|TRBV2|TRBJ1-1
TGTGCCAGCAGTGAAAGGCAGGGCACTGAAGCTTTCTTT
CASSERQGTEAFF
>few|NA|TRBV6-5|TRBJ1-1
TGTGCCAGCAGTTACGAGGCAGGGGTTGGTTTCTTT
CASSYEAGVGFF
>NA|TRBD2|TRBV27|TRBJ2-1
TGTGCCAGCAGTCGGACTAGCGGGACGGGTGAGCAGTTCTTC
CASSRTSGTGEQFF
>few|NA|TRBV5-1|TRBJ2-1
TGCGCCAGCAGCTTGGGGACCCCGGGCGGTGTTGAGCAGTTCTTC
CASSLGTPGGVEQFF
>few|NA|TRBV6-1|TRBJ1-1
TGTGCCAGCTCACGTGGGAAGGTGGGTGAAGCTTTCTTT
CASSRGKVGEAFF
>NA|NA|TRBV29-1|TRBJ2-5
TGCAGCGTTTCGGACAGCCAAGAGACCCAGTACTTC
CSVSDSQETQYF
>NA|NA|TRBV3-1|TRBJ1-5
TGTGCCAGCAGCCAAGGGGGGGGCAATCAGCCCCAGCATTTT
CASSQGGGNQPQHF
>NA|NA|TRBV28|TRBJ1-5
TGTGCCAGCAGTTTTTTTGGCGGGCAGCCCCAGCATTTT
CASSFFGGQPQHF
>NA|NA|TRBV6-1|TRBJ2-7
TGTGCCAGCAGCACGACGGGACGCCCCTCCGAGCAGTACTTC
CASSTTGRPSEQYF
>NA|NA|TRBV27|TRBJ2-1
TGTGCCAGCGGTCGGGTCTACAATGAGCAGTTCTTC
CASGRVYNEQFF
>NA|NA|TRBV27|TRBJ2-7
TGTGCCAGCAGTTTAGTCACAGGGACTACGTTGCAGTACTTC
CASSLVTGTTLQYF
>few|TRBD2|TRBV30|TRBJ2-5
TGTGCCTGGAGTGTTGGTAGCGGGATGGTAGGGACCCAGACCCAGTACTTC
CAWSVGSGMVGTQTQYF
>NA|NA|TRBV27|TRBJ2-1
TGTGCCAGCAGTTACAGGCGCGCCAATGAGCAGTTCTTC
CASSYRRANEQFF
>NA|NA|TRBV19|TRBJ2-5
TGTGCCAGTAGTCCGAGTTTTCAAGAGACCCAGTACTTC
CASSPSFQETQYF
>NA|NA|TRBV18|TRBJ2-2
TGTGCCAGCTCACCACCGAACACCGGGGAGCTGTTTTTT
CASSPPNTGELFF
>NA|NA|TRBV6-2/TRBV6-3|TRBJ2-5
TGTGCCAGCCTCCCCGGGGGTAAAGTGGCGAAGGAGACCCAGTACTTC
CASLPGGKVAKETQYF
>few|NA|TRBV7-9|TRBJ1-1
TGTGCCAGCAGCTTAATGGGCGGAAACACTGAAGCTTTCTTT
CASSLMGGNTEAFF
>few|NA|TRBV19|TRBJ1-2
TGTGCCAGTAGTAACAGGGTGGTGGATGGCTACACCTTC
CASSNRVVDGYTF
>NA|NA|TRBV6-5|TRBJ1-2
TGTGCCAGCAGTTACATGGACTATGGCTACACCTTC
CASSYMDYGYTF
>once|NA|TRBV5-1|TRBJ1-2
TGCGCCAGCAGCTTATCAGGGATAGCAGTCTATGGCTACACCTTC
CASSLSGIAVYGYTF
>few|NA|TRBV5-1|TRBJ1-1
TGCGCCAGCAGCCCGGTGGGGGGAGGGATCACTGAAGCTTTCTTT
CASSPVGGGITEAFF
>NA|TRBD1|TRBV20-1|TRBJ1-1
TGCAGTGCTGACCTGGGACAGCCTGAAGCTTTCTTT
CSADLGQPEAFF
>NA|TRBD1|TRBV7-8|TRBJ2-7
TGTGCCAGCAGCAAAACCAGGGGGCAGTACGAGCAGTACTTC
CASSKTRGQYEQYF
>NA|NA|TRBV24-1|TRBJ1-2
TGTGCCACCAGTGATGCGAACCGCTGGGGCTACACCTTC
CATSDANRWGYTF
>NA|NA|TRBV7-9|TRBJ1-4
TGTGCCAGCCGCTTGGGGAGGGCTGAGGAAAAACTGTTTTTT
CASRLGRAEEKLFF
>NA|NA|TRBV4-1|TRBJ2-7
TGCGCCAGCAGCCAAGATGAAGGTCCCTACGAGCAGTACTTC
CASSQDEGPYEQYF
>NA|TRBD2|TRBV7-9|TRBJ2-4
TGTGCCAGCAGCTTCAAGCAGCGGGGCAAAAACATTCAGTACTTC
CASSFKQRGKNIQYF
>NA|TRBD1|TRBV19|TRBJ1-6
TGTGCCAGTAGTCCCCGCCCGGACAGGGGGCCTTATAATTCACCCCTCCACTTT
CASSPRPDRGPYNSPLHF
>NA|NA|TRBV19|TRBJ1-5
TGTGCCAGTAGTATACGGGCAGGCGGGTATCAGCCCCAGCATTTT
CASSIRAGGYQPQHF
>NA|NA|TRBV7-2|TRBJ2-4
TGTGCCAGCAGCTTATCCAACAGGGTTGGCATTCAGTACTTC
CASSLSNRVGIQYF
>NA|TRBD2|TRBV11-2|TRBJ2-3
TGTGCCAGCTTGTCTAGCGGGGGAACAAAGCAGTATTTT
CASLSSGGTKQYF
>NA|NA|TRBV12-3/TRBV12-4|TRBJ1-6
TGTGCCAGCAGTTTGCAGGGAGATTCACCCCTCCACTTT
CASSLQGDSPLHF
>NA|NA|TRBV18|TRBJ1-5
TGTGCCAGCTCACCATCAGGGGGCAATCAGCCCCAGCATTTT
CASSPSGGNQPQHF
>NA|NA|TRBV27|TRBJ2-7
TGTGCCAGCAGCACCGCAGGGGAAGGGGCCTACGAGCAGTACTTC
CASSTAGEGAYEQYF
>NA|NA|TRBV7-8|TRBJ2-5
TGTGCCAGCAGCTTGATTAGGGGGGAAGAGACCCAGTACTTC
CASSLIRGEETQYF
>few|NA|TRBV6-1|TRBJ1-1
TGTGCCAGCAGGTCAACTAACACTGAAGCTTTCTTT
CASRSTNTEAFF
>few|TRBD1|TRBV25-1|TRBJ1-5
TGTGCCAGCAGTGATTCCCGGACAGGGTCCAGCAATCAGCCCCAGCATTTT
CASSDSRTGSSNQPQHF